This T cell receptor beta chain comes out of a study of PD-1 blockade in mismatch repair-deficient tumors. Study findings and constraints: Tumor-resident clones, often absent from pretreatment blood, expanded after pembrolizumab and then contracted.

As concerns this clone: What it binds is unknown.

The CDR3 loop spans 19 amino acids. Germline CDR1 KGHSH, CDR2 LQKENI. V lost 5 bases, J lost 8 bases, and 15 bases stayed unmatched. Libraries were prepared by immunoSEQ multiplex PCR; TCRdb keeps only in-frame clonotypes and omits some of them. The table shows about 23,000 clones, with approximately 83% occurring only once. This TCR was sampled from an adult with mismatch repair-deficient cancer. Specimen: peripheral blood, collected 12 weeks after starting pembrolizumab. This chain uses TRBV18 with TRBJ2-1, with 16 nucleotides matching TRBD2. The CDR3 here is CASSKPGTSGRAAIYEQFF. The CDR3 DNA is TGTGCCAGCTCAAAACCCGGGACTAGCGGGAGGGCCGCTATATATGAGCAGTTCTTC.